This T cell receptor (beta chain) was profiled in a study of T cells in localized non-small cell lung cancer. Using immunoSEQ multiplex PCR, the repertoire was profiled, and TCRdb retains in-frame clones only, with some absent. The table has approximately 20,000 clones, more than 75% seen once. For this clone: Its target is not known.

This CDR3 has 16 amino acids. V was clipped by 3 bases and J by 0 bases, with 11 bases between them. The germline gives CDR1 MNHEY, CDR2 SMNVEV (reference sequence). Findings of the study overall: Longer overall survival was linked to higher blood T cell density. Uninvolved adjacent lung had more T cell clonality than any other tissue, topping tumor. In adjacent lung, a median roughly 62 of the top 100 tumor clones were found.

V usage is TRBV27 and J usage is TRBJ1-4, with D possibly matching TRBD1 (6 bases). The receptor comes from a woman aged 35 to 70 with stage II squamous cell lung carcinoma. Sequencing was performed on PBMCs, taken before any cancer treatment. CDR3 sequence (DNA): TGTGCCAGCAGTTTTGGAGGGGGATCAACTAATGAAAAACTGTTTTTT. It translates to CASSFGGGSTNEKLFF.